A selection of T cell receptor beta chains follows, all from one sample in a study of cytomegalovirus exposure and HLA in healthy donors. This table comes from immunoSEQ multiplex PCR, and its TCRdb copy is limited to in-frame clones, with some not included. The table lists about 190,000 clones, about four fifths of them singletons. Input material: PBMCs. The receptors come from a man aged 40-50 years in good health and CMV-seropositive. CDR3s include the opening cysteine and the closing phenylalanine or tryptophan. The D gene is left open where the match is weak. The size field is filled for only some rows; it gives once, few, many or a size class.

CDR3 protein: CASSESPSGIGDEQFF
CDR3 DNA: TGCGCCAGCAGTGAGTCGCCTAGCGGGATAGGGGATGAGCAGTTCTTC
V gene: TRBV10-2
J gene: TRBJ2-1
D gene: TRBD2
clone size: NA

CDR3 protein: CASSISRTSGRGNEQFF
CDR3 DNA: TGTGCCAGCAGCATCAGCCGGACTAGCGGGAGGGGGAATGAGCAGTTCTTC
V gene: TRBV9
J gene: TRBJ2-1
D gene: TRBD2
clone size: NA

CDR3 protein: CASSHNLGQGLNTEAFF
CDR3 DNA: TGTGCCAGCAGTCACAACCTGGGACAGGGCTTGAACACTGAAGCTTTCTTT
V gene: TRBV7-9
J gene: TRBJ1-1
D gene: TRBD1
clone size: NA

CDR3 protein: CASSTVPGELFF
CDR3 DNA: TGTGCCAGCAGCACGGTCCCCGGGGAGCTGTTTTTT
V gene: TRBV4-2
J gene: TRBJ2-2
D gene: NA
clone size: NA

CDR3 protein: CASPTLRAGGPGTQYF
CDR3 DNA: TGCGCCAGCCCCACCCTCCGTGCGGGAGGCCCGGGGACCCAGTACTTC
V gene: TRBV10-1
J gene: TRBJ2-5
D gene: TRBD2
clone size: NA

CDR3 protein: CASRGLFNTGELFF
CDR3 DNA: TGCGCCAGCAGGGGACTCTTCAACACCGGGGAGCTGTTTTTT
V gene: TRBV5-1
J gene: TRBJ2-2
D gene: NA
clone size: NA

CDR3 protein: CASSRPPGFSGANVLTF
CDR3 DNA: TGTGCCAGCAGTCGCCCGCCAGGGTTCTCTGGGGCCAACGTCCTGACTTTC
V gene: TRBV27
J gene: TRBJ2-6
D gene: NA
clone size: NA

CDR3 protein: CASSSPAATRELSEQFF
CDR3 DNA: TGTGCCAGCAGTTCTCCTGCGGCGACGCGGGAGCTTTCTGAGCAGTTCTTC
V gene: TRBV28
J gene: TRBJ2-1
D gene: TRBD2
clone size: NA

CDR3 protein: CASSRGGNTIYF
CDR3 DNA: TGTGCCAGCAGCCGAGGGGGAAACACCATATATTTT
V gene: TRBV5-6
J gene: TRBJ1-3
D gene: NA
clone size: NA

CDR3 protein: CSVSLAGASYEQYF
CDR3 DNA: TGCAGCGTCTCACTAGCGGGTGCCTCCTACGAGCAGTACTTC
V gene: TRBV29-1
J gene: TRBJ2-7
D gene: TRBD2
clone size: NA

CDR3 protein: CASSLGAGGHEEQYF
CDR3 DNA: TGTGCCAGCAGCTTGGGGGCGGGAGGGCATGAAGAGCAGTACTTC
V gene: TRBV5-4
J gene: TRBJ2-7
D gene: TRBD2
clone size: NA

CDR3 protein: CASSLVTSGRAQNTGELFF
CDR3 DNA: TGTGCCAGCAGCTTAGTGACTAGCGGGAGGGCCCAGAACACCGGGGAGCTGTTTTTT
V gene: TRBV7-6
J gene: TRBJ2-2
D gene: TRBD2
clone size: NA

CDR3 protein: CASSLGQGNNQPQHF
CDR3 DNA: TGTGCCAGCAGCTTAGGGCAGGGGAACAATCAGCCCCAGCATTTT
V gene: TRBV7-8
J gene: TRBJ1-5
D gene: NA
clone size: once

CDR3 protein: CASSQEGTGLGYTF
CDR3 DNA: TGCGCCAGCAGCCAAGAAGGGACAGGGCTTGGCTACACCTTC
V gene: TRBV4-1
J gene: TRBJ1-2
D gene: TRBD1
clone size: NA

CDR3 protein: CASSGRENQPQHF
CDR3 DNA: TGTGCCAGCTCAGGGCGGGAAAATCAGCCCCAGCATTTT
V gene: TRBV18
J gene: TRBJ1-5
D gene: NA
clone size: once

CDR3 protein: CASSPTGLAGNEQFF
CDR3 DNA: TGTGCCAGCAGCCCCACGGGACTAGCGGGGAATGAGCAGTTCTTC
V gene: TRBV11-3
J gene: TRBJ2-1
D gene: TRBD2
clone size: NA

CDR3 protein: CASRVQTEAFF
CDR3 DNA: TGTGCCAGCAGGGTACAGACTGAAGCTTTCTTT
V gene: TRBV28
J gene: TRBJ1-1
D gene: NA
clone size: few

CDR3 protein: CASLPFGDNTGELFF
CDR3 DNA: TGTGCCAGCCTACCTTTCGGGGATAACACCGGGGAGCTGTTTTTT
V gene: TRBV6-5
J gene: TRBJ2-2
D gene: NA
clone size: few

CDR3 protein: CSVVSSGSETQYF
CDR3 DNA: TGCAGCGTTGTTTCTAGCGGGAGTGAGACCCAGTACTTC
V gene: TRBV29-1
J gene: TRBJ2-5
D gene: TRBD2
clone size: NA

CDR3 protein: CASSLRDSPAHEQYF
CDR3 DNA: TGTGCCAGCTCACTTCGGGACTCCCCAGCCCACGAGCAGTACTTC
V gene: TRBV18
J gene: TRBJ2-7
D gene: NA
clone size: NA

CDR3 protein: CASSPAGEAYEQYF
CDR3 DNA: TGTGCCAGCAGCCCAGCGGGAGAAGCCTACGAGCAGTACTTC
V gene: TRBV7-8
J gene: TRBJ2-7
D gene: TRBD2
clone size: NA

CDR3 protein: CASSWIWVVGAGTEAFF
CDR3 DNA: TGTGCCAGTAGTTGGATATGGGTAGTGGGGGCCGGGACTGAAGCTTTCTTT
V gene: TRBV19
J gene: TRBJ1-1
D gene: NA
clone size: NA

CDR3 protein: CASSTQGNQPQHF
CDR3 DNA: TGTGCCAGCAGCACACAGGGAAATCAGCCCCAGCATTTT
V gene: TRBV7-3
J gene: TRBJ1-5
D gene: NA
clone size: NA

CDR3 protein: CAWSPPGQGYNEQFF
CDR3 DNA: TGTGCCTGGAGTCCTCCGGGACAGGGCTACAATGAGCAGTTCTTC
V gene: TRBV30
J gene: TRBJ2-1
D gene: TRBD1
clone size: NA

CDR3 protein: CATSSIAGARYEQYF
CDR3 DNA: TGTGCCACCAGCAGTATAGCGGGAGCGCGTTACGAGCAGTACTTC
V gene: TRBV15
J gene: TRBJ2-7
D gene: TRBD2
clone size: NA

CDR3 protein: CASSEAGSEYEQYF
CDR3 DNA: TGTGCCAGCAGTGAAGCGGGCTCCGAATACGAGCAGTACTTC
V gene: TRBV6-1
J gene: TRBJ2-7
D gene: NA
clone size: NA

CDR3 protein: CASSLTPGVANYGYTF
CDR3 DNA: TGTGCCAGCAGCTTAACGCCGGGAGTGGCTAACTATGGCTACACCTTC
V gene: TRBV7-2
J gene: TRBJ1-2
D gene: NA
clone size: NA

CDR3 protein: CASSPGIRAYNEQFF
CDR3 DNA: TGTGCCAGCTCACCCGGGATTCGGGCCTACAATGAGCAGTTCTTC
V gene: TRBV18
J gene: TRBJ2-1
D gene: NA
clone size: NA

CDR3 protein: CASREGQVEDYEQYF
CDR3 DNA: TGCGCCAGCAGGGAGGGACAGGTTGAGGACTACGAGCAGTACTTC
V gene: TRBV5-1
J gene: TRBJ2-7
D gene: TRBD1
clone size: NA

CDR3 protein: CAISESTRQRNTGELFF
CDR3 DNA: TGTGCCATCAGTGAGTCGACGAGACAGAGGAACACCGGGGAGCTGTTTTTT
V gene: TRBV10-3
J gene: TRBJ2-2
D gene: NA
clone size: NA

CDR3 protein: CSVEGAPGGYNEQFF
CDR3 DNA: TGCAGCGTTGAGGGGGCCCCGGGGGGCTACAATGAGCAGTTCTTC
V gene: TRBV29-1
J gene: TRBJ2-1
D gene: NA
clone size: NA

CDR3 protein: CASTPSWGVNEKLFF
CDR3 DNA: TGTGCCAGCACCCCAAGCTGGGGAGTAAATGAAAAACTGTTTTTT
V gene: TRBV6-5
J gene: TRBJ1-4
D gene: NA
clone size: NA

CDR3 protein: CASSVGVVGVGGYTF
CDR3 DNA: TGTGCCAGCAGCGTAGGTGTCGTAGGGGTTGGAGGCTACACCTTC
V gene: TRBV9
J gene: TRBJ1-2
D gene: NA
clone size: NA

CDR3 protein: CASSLDRASYEQYF
CDR3 DNA: TGTGCCAGCAGCTTGGACAGGGCTTCCTACGAGCAGTACTTC
V gene: TRBV7-2
J gene: TRBJ2-7
D gene: TRBD1
clone size: NA

CDR3 protein: CASSSRPTGPNYGYTF
CDR3 DNA: TGCGCCAGCAGCTCACGCCCGACAGGGCCCAACTATGGCTACACCTTC
V gene: TRBV5-1
J gene: TRBJ1-2
D gene: TRBD1
clone size: NA

CDR3 protein: CASRKPRQGRNTEAFF
CDR3 DNA: TGTGCCAGCAGAAAACCCCGACAGGGTAGGAACACTGAAGCTTTCTTT
V gene: TRBV7-9
J gene: TRBJ1-1
D gene: TRBD1
clone size: NA

CDR3 protein: CASSPTDSIMWQFF
CDR3 DNA: TGTGCCAGCTCACCAACGGACTCCATTATGTGGCAGTTCTTC
V gene: TRBV18
J gene: TRBJ2-1
D gene: NA
clone size: NA

CDR3 protein: CASSLSRDQPQHF
CDR3 DNA: TGTGCCAGCAGCTTAAGCAGGGATCAGCCCCAGCATTTT
V gene: TRBV7-9
J gene: TRBJ1-5
D gene: NA
clone size: NA

CDR3 protein: CASSFAAGEAGAGELFF
CDR3 DNA: TGTGCCAGCAGCTTTGCGGCGGGAGAGGCTGGGGCCGGGGAGCTGTTTTTT
V gene: TRBV5-8
J gene: TRBJ2-2
D gene: TRBD2
clone size: NA

CDR3 protein: CASSPLLAGWNEQFF
CDR3 DNA: TGTGCCAGCTCACCACTTCTAGCGGGGTGGAATGAGCAGTTCTTC
V gene: TRBV18
J gene: TRBJ2-1
D gene: TRBD2
clone size: NA

CDR3 protein: CAWRGTQGKSKSSYEQYF
CDR3 DNA: TGTGCCTGGAGGGGAACGCAGGGAAAATCCAAGAGCTCCTACGAGCAGTACTTC
V gene: TRBV30
J gene: TRBJ2-7
D gene: NA
clone size: NA

CDR3 protein: CASSVDLAGYEQYF
CDR3 DNA: TGTGCCAGCAGCGTAGACCTAGCGGGCTACGAGCAGTACTTC
V gene: TRBV9
J gene: TRBJ2-7
D gene: TRBD2
clone size: NA

CDR3 protein: CASSPGYGETQYF
CDR3 DNA: TGTGCCAGCAGCCCCGGGTACGGGGAGACCCAGTACTTC
V gene: TRBV5-6
J gene: TRBJ2-5
D gene: NA
clone size: few

CDR3 protein: CASSPGILVGANYGYTF
CDR3 DNA: TGTGCCAGCAGTCCCGGGATCTTGGTGGGAGCTAACTATGGCTACACCTTC
V gene: TRBV27
J gene: TRBJ1-2
D gene: NA
clone size: NA

CDR3 protein: CASSLSTDTQYF
CDR3 DNA: TGCGCCAGCAGCCTTAGCACAGATACGCAGTATTTT
V gene: TRBV5-1
J gene: TRBJ2-3
D gene: NA
clone size: NA

CDR3 protein: CASSSDSLAAYEQYF
CDR3 DNA: TGTGCCAGCAGCTCGGATAGCCTAGCGGCCTACGAGCAGTACTTC
V gene: TRBV7-8
J gene: TRBJ2-7
D gene: TRBD2
clone size: NA

CDR3 protein: CASSVTASGSKNIQYF
CDR3 DNA: TGTGCCAGCAGCGTAACGGCTAGCGGGAGTAAAAACATTCAGTACTTC
V gene: TRBV9
J gene: TRBJ2-4
D gene: TRBD2
clone size: NA

CDR3 protein: CASASQANYGYTF
CDR3 DNA: TGCGCCAGTGCTTCGCAGGCTAACTATGGCTACACCTTC
V gene: TRBV5-1
J gene: TRBJ1-2
D gene: NA
clone size: NA

CDR3 protein: CASSYSSNQPQHF
CDR3 DNA: TGTGCCAGCAGTTATTCTTCCAATCAGCCCCAGCATTTT
V gene: TRBV6-6
J gene: TRBJ1-5
D gene: NA
clone size: NA

CDR3 protein: CASSLGVSSGPQHF
CDR3 DNA: TGTGCCAGCAGCTTAGGTGTTAGTTCGGGTCCCCAGCATTTT
V gene: TRBV7-2
J gene: TRBJ1-5
D gene: NA
clone size: NA

CDR3 protein: CASRSTGVNIQYF
CDR3 DNA: TGTGCCAGCAGGTCCACAGGGGTGAACATTCAGTACTTC
V gene: TRBV28
J gene: TRBJ2-4
D gene: TRBD1
clone size: NA

CDR3 protein: CASRYNQDRVHEQYF
CDR3 DNA: TGTGCCAGCCGGTACAACCAAGACAGGGTGCACGAGCAGTACTTC
V gene: TRBV6-5
J gene: TRBJ2-7
D gene: TRBD1
clone size: NA

CDR3 protein: CASSPTVYNEQFF
CDR3 DNA: TGTGCCAGCAGCCCGACAGTCTACAATGAGCAGTTCTTC
V gene: TRBV7-9
J gene: TRBJ2-1
D gene: NA
clone size: once

CDR3 protein: CASRRDTNTEAFF
CDR3 DNA: TGTGCCAGCAGAAGGGACACGAACACTGAAGCTTTCTTT
V gene: TRBV5-4
J gene: TRBJ1-1
D gene: NA
clone size: NA

CDR3 protein: CASSLDRYTEAFF
CDR3 DNA: TGTGCCAGCAGCCTCGACAGATACACTGAAGCTTTCTTT
V gene: TRBV28
J gene: TRBJ1-1
D gene: NA
clone size: NA